This is a list of T cell receptor beta chains from one sample in a study of brain T cells in children with intractable seizures. Sequencing was performed with immunoSEQ multiplex PCR; in TCRdb, only in-frame clones are kept and a portion is missing. The repertoire holds around 80,000 clones, with around nine tenths as singletons. This specimen was peripheral blood, taken at surgery. All receptors derive from a girl aged 2 to 10 with Rasmussen encephalitis and intractable seizures. The CDR3 runs from the conserved cysteine through the conserved F or W. A D gene is named only where the DNA matches it firmly. Clone size is not always given. Where it is, it says once, few, many or a class for expanded clones.

J	D	size	V	CDR3	DNA
TRBJ1-6	.	once	TRBV19	CASSIDLRSPLHF	TGTGCCAGTAGTATAGATCTTAGATCACCCCTCCACTTT
TRBJ2-7	.	.	TRBV10-3	CAISEYDDYEQYF	TGTGCCATCAGTGAGTATGACGATTACGAGCAGTACTTC
TRBJ2-1	.	.	TRBV20-1	CSASRRFWGPYNEQFF	TGCAGTGCTAGTCGGAGATTCTGGGGTCCCTACAATGAGCAGTTCTTC
TRBJ2-1	.	.	TRBV5-1	CASSFPFPVESSYNEQFF	TGCGCCAGCAGCTTTCCCTTTCCCGTGGAAAGCTCCTACAATGAGCAGTTCTTC
TRBJ2-3	.	.	TRBV11-2	CASSLVGQDTQYF	TGTGCCAGCAGCTTAGTGGGTCAGGATACGCAGTATTTT
TRBJ1-1	.	.	TRBV3-1/TRBV3-2	CASSRGESKGAFF	TGTGCCAGTAGCCGAGGGGAGAGCAAAGGAGCTTTCTTT
TRBJ1-5	.	.	TRBV3-1/TRBV3-2	CASSQDVTLGNQPQHF	TGTGCCAGCAGCCAAGATGTTACTTTGGGGAATCAGCCCCAGCATTTT
TRBJ2-1	.	once	TRBV11-2	CASSASGAGYNEQFF	TGTGCCAGCAGCGCGAGCGGAGCCGGGTACAATGAGCAGTTCTTC
TRBJ2-7	TRBD2	few	TRBV7-9	CASSLASSGGNYEQYF	TGTGCCAGCAGCTTAGCAAGTAGCGGGGGTAACTACGAGCAGTACTTC
TRBJ2-7	.	.	TRBV2	CASSSLYEQYF	TGTGCCAGCAGTTCCCTATACGAGCAGTACTTC
TRBJ2-3	.	.	TRBV11-2	CASSWPDTDTQYF	TGTGCCAGCAGCTGGCCAGACACAGATACGCAGTATTTT
TRBJ1-1	.	few	TRBV7-9	CASSRGRIEAFF	TGTGCCAGCAGCCGCGGCCGAATTGAAGCTTTCTTT